This TCR beta chain was captured by sequencing in a study of cytomegalovirus exposure and HLA in healthy donors. Points from the study as a whole: Cytomegalovirus association was listed for about 180 TCR beta chains. The study assumed roughly uniform donor sequencing depth for presence/absence analyses.

PCR primers comprised 60 Vbeta and 13 Jbeta primers. Sequenced by immunoSEQ multiplex PCR; TCRdb stores in-frame clones only, minus some. The repertoire holds 150,000 to 200,000 clones, with around 76% as singletons. As regards this clone: Its specificity is unknown.

The CDR3 is 15 amino acids. The germline V gene has CDR1 SGDLS and CDR2 YYNGEE. V lost 1 base to trimming and J lost 4 bases; unmatched junction nucleotides: 4. The sequenced sample was PBMCs. The chain employs TRBV9 and TRBJ1-3; TRBD1 matches at 8 bases. This TCR came from a man aged 35 to 55 in good health and CMV-seropositive. The CDR3 loop reads CASSVQGARGNTIYF. CDR3 coding DNA: TGTGCCAGCAGCGTACAGGGGGCGAGGGGAAACACCATATATTTT.